One sample yielded the 5 T cell receptor beta chains listed below, sequenced in a study of blood T cell repertoires in COVID-19 (dated by TCRdb to 2018 to 2020). Libraries were constructed by the immunoSEQ multiplex PCR assay. Sourced from immuneACCESS, this table was stored by TCRdb with only in-frame sequences that have V and J called. A share of the clones is absent; for the studies checked, an unresolved V gene accounts for under half, and the remainder has no known explanation. The sample includes a few hundred thousand clones, with roughly 90% observed a single time. About 1.8% of the sample goes to the ten largest clones. Sequenced input: PBMCs or T cells enriched from blood (not recorded which). Receptors originate from a woman aged 18-35 years with acute COVID-19.

This clone was recorded only once. This chain links TRBV28 with TRBJ2-1, with D possibly matching TRBD2 (5 bases). Per the germline V gene, CDR1 is MDHEN and CDR2 is SYDVKM. Trimming left V 2 bases short and J 9 bases short, with 14 bases between. This CDR3 comprises 14 residues. The CDR3 here is CASSLPFGGSEQFF. The DNA of the CDR3 is TGTGCCAGCAGTTTACCATTTGGTGGGAGTGAGCAGTTCTTC.

This chain joins TRBV23-1 and TRBJ2-1; 13 bases line up with TRBD2. TRBV23-1 is assigned to the ORF class and has an uncertain function. The V segment lost 4 bases and the J segment 9 bases; nucleotides outside the gene matches: 6. This CDR3 is 15 amino acids long. CDR3 DNA sequence: TGCGCCAGCAGTCCTGGACTAGCGGGAGAGGGTGAGCAGTTCTTC. It codes for CASSPGLAGEGEQFF.

This sequence joins TRBV2 and TRBJ1-2, with D tentatively TRBD1 (5 bases). The V gene's germline CDR1 is SNHLY and CDR2 FYNNEI. The CDR3 runs to 11 residues. Trimming took 7 bases from V and 7 from J, leaving 10 bases between them. CDR3 DNA sequence: TGTGCCAGCAAGGGAGGGGTTGGCTACACCTTC. This translates into CASKGGVGYTF.

The CDR3 region has the DNA TGTGCCAGTAGTATAGTTTCTCTCGCGGAAGCCTACGAGCAGTACTTC. Protein product: CASSIVSLAEAYEQYF. The chain combines TRBV19 with TRBJ2-7; D uncertain. The CDR3 sequence is 16 residues long. Trimming left V 1 base short and J 2 bases short, with 15 bases between. CDR1 LNHDA and CDR2 SQIVND come from the germline V gene (reference sequence). Together with reference TRBV19 and TRBJ2-7, the CDR3 gives the full variable domain: DGGITQSPKYLFRKEGQNVTLSCEQNLNHDAMYWYRQDPGQGLRLIYYSQIVNDFQKGDIAEGYSVSREKKESFPLTVTSAQKNPTAFYLCASSIVSLAEAYEQYFGPGTRLTVT.

This chain connects TRBV10-3 to TRBJ1-3; TRBD1 agrees at 9 bases. Germline V gene sequence: CDR1 ENHRY, CDR2 SYGVKD. V dropped 2 bases and J dropped 7; count of bases not matched to a gene: 9. This CDR3 spans 16 amino acids. CDR3 sequence: CAISEGGQGGRNTIYF. The DNA of the CDR3 is TGTGCCATCAGTGAGGGGGGACAGGGAGGACGGAACACCATATATTTT.